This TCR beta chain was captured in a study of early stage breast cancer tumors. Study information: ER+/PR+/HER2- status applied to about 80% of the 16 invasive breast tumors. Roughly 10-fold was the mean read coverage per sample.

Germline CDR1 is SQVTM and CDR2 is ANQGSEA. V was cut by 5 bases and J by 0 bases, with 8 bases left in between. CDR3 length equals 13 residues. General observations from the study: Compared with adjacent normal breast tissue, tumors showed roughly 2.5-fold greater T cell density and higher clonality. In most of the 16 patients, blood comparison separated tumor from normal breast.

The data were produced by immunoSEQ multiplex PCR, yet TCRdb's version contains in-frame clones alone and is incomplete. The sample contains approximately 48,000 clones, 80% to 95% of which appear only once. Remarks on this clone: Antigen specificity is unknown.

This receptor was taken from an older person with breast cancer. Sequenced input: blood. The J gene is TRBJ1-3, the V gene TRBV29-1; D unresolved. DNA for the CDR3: TGCAGCGTTTATAAGAGCTCTGGAAACACCATATATTTT. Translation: CSVYKSSGNTIYF.